The 20 T cell receptor beta chains given below trace back to one sample, sequenced in a study of T-cell reconstitution after alpha-beta-depleted transplantation in children. The authors prepared the TCRbeta library with unique molecular identifiers. Using its own MiXCR run on the PCR reads, TCRdb lists one record per CDR3 protein. Of more than 150,000 distinct CDR3 sequences in the sample, more than 12% are singletons; the top ten hold under 15%. The sequenced sample was PBMCs from the stem cell graft donor, obtained from the stem cell graft. The receptors here all came from a human donor who donated a stem cell graft to a child with acute lymphoblastic leukemia.

At least ten counts were recorded for this clonotype. The V gene is TRBV28, the J gene TRBJ1-5; possibly TRBD1 for D (5 bases). From germline, CDR1 is MDHEN and CDR2 SYDVKM. The CDR3 spans 14 residues. Deletions cut 6 bases from V and 2 bases from J, with 11 bases between. In nucleotides, the CDR3 is TGTGCCAGCAGGCGGGACGGAGGCAATCAGCCCCAGCATTTT. It specifies CASRRDGGNQPQHF.

This clonotype was seen repeatedly, ten times or more. This chain connects TRBV5-1 to TRBJ2-1; TRBD2 agrees at 9 bases. The V gene's germline CDR1 is SGHRS and CDR2 YFSETQ. The CDR3 extends over 16 amino acids. Trimming took 0 bases from V and 4 from J; bases not matched to a gene: 5. DNA for the CDR3: TGCGCCAGCAGCTTGGTGGCGGGAGGGATGTACAATGAGCAGTTCTTC. This sequence encodes CASSLVAGGMYNEQFF.

There are a few counts of this clonotype. The rearrangement links TRBV6-1 to TRBJ2-5; 11 bases line up with TRBD1. J was trimmed by 4 bases and V by 2 bases; bases with no gene match: 9. CDR3 length equals 17 residues. CDR1 is MNHNS and CDR2 is SASEGT in the germline V gene. CDR3 DNA sequence: TGTGCCAGCAGTGAATTGGGGGACAGGGGGTTGGGAGAGACCCAGTACTTC. This gives the protein CASSELGDRGLGETQYF.

Regarding this clonotype: A single base separates this from a much larger clone, so it may be a read error. Because the CDR3 is missing its conserved closing phenylalanine or tryptophan, this is likely a read error. The chain combines TRBV12-3 or TRBV12-4 with TRBJ2-3, with 7 bases lining up with TRBD2. This CDR3 has 16 residues. V lost 4 bases and J lost 5; bases outside the gene matches: 12. CDR3 in amino acids: CASSSREASGGDTQYY. The CDR3 nucleotides are TGTGCCAGCAGTTCCCGGGAGGCTAGCGGTGGAGATACGCAGTATTAT.

This clonotype was picked up many times. The genes are TRBV18 and TRBJ1-5; D might be TRBD1 (5 bases). Germline lookup yields CDR1 KGHSH and CDR2 LQKENI. V was pared by 4 bases and J by 1 base, with 11 bases between. The CDR3 length is 15 residues. This chain's CDR3 is CASSLLGASNQPQHF. In DNA form, the CDR3 reads TGTGCCAGCTCACTTTTAGGGGCGAGCAATCAGCCCCAGCATTTT.

This clonotype has at least ten counts. The genes are TRBV12-3 or TRBV12-4 and TRBJ2-2; the match to TRBD2 covers 8 bases. V gave up 7 bases and J gave up 9 bases; unmatched junction bases: 10. The CDR3 is 14 residues long. The CDR3 reads CASTHGWTSRELFF. DNA for the CDR3: TGTGCCAGCACCCATGGGTGGACTAGCCGGGAGCTGTTTTTT.

On this clonotype itself: A much larger clone is a single base away; this may be a read error. The chain is built from TRBV5-1 and TRBJ1-5; maybe TRBD1 (5 bases). The V gene lost 4 bases and the J gene lost 0 bases, with 17 bases spanning the gap. Germline V gene data show CDR1 as SGHRS and CDR2 as YFSETQ. The CDR3 sequence is 17 residues long. CDR3 nucleotide sequence: TGCGCCAGCAGCCCGGGGATAGGGGTAAATAGCAATCAGCCCCAGCATTTT. Its translation is CASSPGIGVNSNQPQHF.

The sample holds many counts of this clonotype. V gene TRBV5-5 combines with J gene TRBJ2-3, with D uncertain. V lost 4 bases, J lost 2 bases, and 17 bases lay in between. The CDR3 length is 16 residues. Germline values: CDR1 SGHKS, CDR2 YYEKEE (reference sequence). The CDR3 DNA reads as TGTGCCAGCAGCGTACCCCGCGGCGGATCCACAGATACGCAGTATTTT. This codes for CASSVPRGGSTDTQYF.

This clonotype was counted at least ten times. The chain carries TRBV11-3 and TRBJ2-3; 9 bases align to TRBD2. CDR1 is SGHNT, CDR2 YENEEA, per germline. The CDR3 spans 16 residues. The ends lost 5 bases at V and 1 base at J; junction bases unmatched: 7. CDR3 loop: CASSTGLAVRTDTQYF. The CDR3 DNA reads as TGTGCCAGCAGCACGGGACTAGCCGTCCGCACAGATACGCAGTATTTT.

This clonotype was picked up many times. This sequence joins TRBV12-3 or TRBV12-4 and TRBJ2-1, with TRBD2 matching 7 bases. J was trimmed by 7 bases and V by 6 bases; bases with no gene match: 12. The CDR3 extends over 15 amino acids. The CDR3 protein is CASRFGGRERNEQFF. CDR3 bases: TGTGCCAGCAGATTCGGTGGGCGGGAGAGAAATGAGCAGTTCTTC.

This clonotype was seen ten or more times. V and J are TRBV9 and TRBJ2-7, with 14 bases aligning to TRBD2. The V gene's germline CDR1 is SGDLS and CDR2 YYNGEE. Trimming at V came to 2 bases and at J to 4 bases, leaving 8 bases not matched to a gene. This CDR3 spans 17 amino acids. In DNA form, the CDR3 reads TGTGCCAGCAGCGTTCAACCCGGGACTAGCGGGAGTTACGAGCAGTACTTC. It specifies CASSVQPGTSGSYEQYF.

This clonotype was detected ten times or more. This chain joins TRBV28 and TRBJ2-7; TRBD1 is a possible D gene (6 bases). Deletions cut 8 bases from V and 9 bases from J, with 17 bases between. Looked up from germline, CDR1 is MDHEN and CDR2 is SYDVKM. The CDR3 consists of 12 residues. For the CDR3, the DNA is TGTGCCAGCCGCTCGAGGGGGTCCCGGCAGTACTTC. As protein: CASRSRGSRQYF.

This clonotype was found many times. CDR3 in amino acids: CASRWGSSSYNSPLHF. The CDR3 bases are TGTGCCAGCCGGTGGGGCTCTAGCTCCTATAATTCACCCCTCCACTTT. The gene calls are TRBV7-9 and TRBJ1-6, with D possibly matching TRBD1 (5 bases). Germline V gene lookup returns CDR1 SEHNR and CDR2 FQNEAQ (reference sequence). The CDR3 contains 16 residues. V was trimmed by 8 bases and J by 0 bases, leaving 14 bases between them.

This chain uses TRBV6-5 with TRBJ2-2, with D unresolved. Germline-derived CDR1 and CDR2 are MNHEY and SVGAGI. The length of the CDR3 is 13 residues. Trimming shortened V by 7 bases and J by 6 bases, and 12 bases separated the two germline ends. DNA for the CDR3: TGTGCCAGCATTTTGACGGTCGCCGGGGAGCTGTTTTTT. Encoded protein: CASILTVAGELFF.

This clonotype has ten or more counts. The gene calls are TRBV28 and TRBJ1-6; 10 bases are shared with TRBD1. The CDR3 has 16 amino acids. Germline trimming cut 1 base from V and 7 bases from J; bases unmatched to any gene: 4. Germline CDR1 is MDHEN and CDR2 is SYDVKM. The chain's CDR3 is CASSLSTGGENSPLHF. In DNA form, the CDR3 reads TGTGCCAGCAGTTTATCGACAGGGGGCGAAAATTCACCCCTCCACTTT.

Many counts were recorded for this clonotype. This chain joins TRBV20-1 and TRBJ2-3, with a possible D match to TRBD2 (6 bases). V was pared by 3 bases and J by 3 bases, with 16 bases between. The CDR3 extends over 15 amino acids. Looked up from germline, CDR1 is DFQATT and CDR2 is SNEGSKA (reference sequence). The CDR3 protein is CSARFSGLTTDTQYF. CDR3 DNA: TGCAGTGCTAGGTTTTCGGGACTGACTACAGATACGCAGTATTTT.

V usage is TRBV6-6 and J usage is TRBJ2-7; the D is unclear. This CDR3 is built from 12 residues. V lost 6 bases and J lost 4, with 10 bases in between. Germline CDR1 MNHNY, CDR2 SVGAGI (reference sequence). CDR3 loop: CASSPAKYEQYF. The CDR3 region has the DNA TGTGCCAGCAGCCCCGCGAAGTACGAGCAGTACTTC.

This clonotype has a handful of counts. The CDR3 nucleotides are TGTGCCAGCAGCTCCAAAACGGACCTCCGTCCCGGGGAGCTGTTTTTT. Protein product: CASSSKTDLRPGELFF. V and J are TRBV11-2 and TRBJ2-2; D call uncertain. There are 16 residues in the CDR3. Germline CDR1 and CDR2: SGHAT and FQNNGV. V gave up 4 bases and J gave up 6 bases, with 18 bases separating them. Supplemented by reference TRBV11-2 and TRBJ2-2, the full variable domain reads EAGVAQSPRYKIIEKRQSVAFWCNPISGHATLYWYQQILGQGPKLLIQFQNNGVVDDSQLPKDRFSAERLKGVDSTLKIQPAKLEDSAVYLCASSSKTDLRPGELFFGEGSRLTVL.

There are many counts of this clonotype. The chain employs TRBV5-1 and TRBJ2-1; 8 nucleotides line up with TRBD2. Germline V gives CDR1 SGHRS, CDR2 YFSETQ. The V segment lost 4 bases and the J segment 2 bases; nucleotides outside the gene matches: 5. This CDR3 comprises 15 residues. The chain's CDR3 is CASSILAGPYNEQFF. The CDR3 DNA reads as TGCGCCAGCAGCATCTTAGCGGGGCCCTACAATGAGCAGTTCTTC.

Regarding this clonotype: This clone may be a read error of a much larger clone one base away. This rearrangement joins TRBV11-2 to TRBJ2-5, with 7 bases that match TRBD1. The CDR3 consists of 13 residues. Germline V CDR1 and CDR2: SGHAT, FQNNGV. Germline trimming cut 6 bases from V and 1 base from J; bases unmatched to any gene: 2. The DNA of the CDR3 is TGTGCCAGCAGTCGACAGGGCCAAGAGACCCAGTACTTC. It is translated as CASSRQGQETQYF. The full variable domain, completed using reference TRBV11-2 and TRBJ2-5, is EAGVAQSPRYKIIEKRQSVAFWCNPISGHATLYWYQQILGQGPKLLIQFQNNGVVDDSQLPKDRFSAERLKGVDSTLKIQPAKLEDSAVYLCASSRQGQETQYFGPGTRLLVL.